The 27 T cell receptor beta chains reported below all come from one sample, sequenced in a study of T cell repertoires in cytomegalovirus infection. TCRdb ran MiXCR on the reads and lists one entry per CDR3 protein. The data contain about 530,000 distinct CDR3 sequences, less than 30% of them singletons. Sequenced material: PBMCs. Receptors were obtained from a human donor in good health (CMV status not recorded). Some clones in this sample may be carry-over from other donors' samples.

The chain couples TRBV11-2 to TRBJ2-2; maybe TRBD2 (5 bases). This CDR3 comprises 14 residues. CDR1 and CDR2 from the germline V gene are SGHAT and FQNNGV. V lost 2 bases to trimming and J lost 8 bases, with 12 bases between them. CDR3: CASSLSGSRGELFF. DNA for the CDR3: TGTGCCAGCAGCTTATCTGGGAGTAGGGGGGAGCTGTTTTTT.

The J gene is TRBJ2-3, the V gene TRBV6-2 or TRBV6-3; D remains ambiguous. This CDR3 is built from 13 residues. From germline, CDR1 is MNHEY and CDR2 SVGEGT. V was cut by 2 bases and J by 3 bases, with 6 bases left in between. This CDR3 is CASSYRETDTQYF. CDR3 coding DNA: TGTGCCAGCAGTTACAGGGAAACAGATACGCAGTATTTT.

This clonotype was detected ten times or more. The junction and the germline gene differ at one end; a read error may be behind it. CDR3 sequence (DNA): TGTGCCAGCAGTTTAGAGGTAGATACGCAGTATTTT. Its protein is CASSLEVDTQYF. The J gene is TRBJ2-3, the V gene TRBV7-9; D is uncertain. Germline CDR1 SEHNR, CDR2 FQNEAQ (reference sequence). The CDR3 runs to 12 residues.

The chain is built from TRBV16 and TRBJ2-5; the D gene is possibly TRBD1 (5 bases). CDR3 length equals 14 residues. V was clipped by 4 bases and J by 3 bases, with 12 bases between them. CDR1 is KGHSY, CDR2 FQNENV, per germline. This CDR3 reads CASSLSSGKETQYF. The CDR3 coding sequence is TGTGCCAGCAGCCTCTCTTCAGGGAAAGAGACCCAGTACTTC.

V and J are TRBV7-2 and TRBJ2-1; D is unclear. Germline V gene sequence: CDR1 SGHTA, CDR2 FQGNSA. Trimming shortened V by 1 base and J by 8 bases, and 9 bases separated the two germline ends. This CDR3 is 13 amino acids long. CDR3: CASSLDRPDEQFF. The CDR3 bases are TGTGCCAGCAGCTTAGACCGGCCGGATGAGCAGTTCTTC.

J is TRBJ1-5 and V is TRBV6-6, with 11 bases identical to TRBD1. The CDR3 sequence is 16 residues long. Unmatched junction bases numbered 2, after V lost 2 bases and J lost 2 bases. CDR1 is MNHNY and CDR2 is SVGAGI in the germline V gene (reference sequence). CDR3 residues: CASSYGTGGRNQPQHF. DNA of the CDR3: TGTGCCAGCAGTTACGGGACAGGGGGTCGCAATCAGCCCCAGCATTTT.

The chain couples TRBV12-3 or TRBV12-4 to TRBJ2-6, with a tentative D call TRBD1 (5 bases). The CDR3 covers 15 residues. Deletions cut 0 bases from V and 3 bases from J, with 6 bases between. The CDR3 DNA is TGTGCCAGCAGTTTAGCAGGGGATGGGGCCAACGTCCTGACTTTC. Protein sequence: CASSLAGDGANVLTF.

In this sample, this clonotype turned up a few times. In nucleotides, the CDR3 is TGCGCCAGCAGCCAAGATAGCGCTAGCGGGAGCGGCGAGCAGTTCTTC. Its translation: CASSQDSASGSGEQFF. The chain is built from TRBV4-3 and TRBJ2-1; the match to TRBD2 covers 10 bases. Unmatched junction bases numbered 9, after V lost 0 bases and J lost 10 bases. Germline values: CDR1 LGHNA, CDR2 YSLEER. The CDR3 is made up of 16 amino acids.

This clonotype appeared a few times. The chain's CDR3 is CASSSLDRVGEQYF. CDR3 DNA: TGTGCCAGCAGTTCACTGGACAGGGTTGGCGAGCAGTACTTC. The genes are TRBV12-3 or TRBV12-4 and TRBJ2-7; TRBD1 matches at 8 bases. The ends lost 4 bases at V and 6 bases at J; junction bases unmatched: 8. The CDR3 has 14 amino acids.

The chain carries TRBV2 and TRBJ1-4, with no clear D. The CDR3 extends over 16 amino acids. The germline V and J ends were trimmed by 6 bases and 0 bases, with 14 bases remaining between them. CDR1 and CDR2 from the germline V gene are SNHLY and FYNNEI. The DNA for the CDR3 is TGTGCCAGCAGGTTCCAGGCCTTTGCAACTAATGAAAAACTGTTTTTT. It yields the protein CASRFQAFATNEKLFF.

This clonotype was detected only a few times. The chain joins TRBV4-1 to TRBJ1-1; perhaps TRBD1 as D (5 bases). Trimming stripped 5 bases from V and 1 base from J, with 17 bases between. CDR1 and CDR2 from the germline V gene are MGHRA and YSYEKL. The CDR3 length is 16 residues. The CDR3: CASSARLPQENTEAFF. CDR3 sequence (DNA): TGCGCCAGCAGCGCCCGTTTGCCACAGGAGAACACTGAAGCTTTCTTT.

This clonotype appeared a single time. The J gene is TRBJ1-1, the V gene TRBV5-1; D is uncertain. The CDR3 has 15 residues. Trimming took 0 bases from V and 1 from J, leaving 10 bases between them. CDR1 SGHRS and CDR2 YFSETQ come from the germline V gene. The CDR3, as DNA: TGCGCCAGCAGCTTGGAGCCGCAGCCGAACACTGAAGCTTTCTTT. It codes for CASSLEPQPNTEAFF.

V is TRBV11-3 and J is TRBJ2-5; 9 positions agree with TRBD2. Germline loops: CDR1 SGHNT, CDR2 YENEEA. The CDR3 sequence is 14 residues long. V lost 6 bases and J lost 2; bases outside the gene matches: 4. CDR3 DNA: TGTGCCAGCAGTGGACTAGCGCAACAAGAGACCCAGTACTTC. Residues: CASSGLAQQETQYF.

The CDR3 sequence is CASEASGANTGELFF. In DNA form, the CDR3 reads TGTGCCAGCGAAGCTAGCGGGGCGAACACCGGGGAGCTGTTTTTT. The rearrangement joins TRBV2 to TRBJ2-2; 9 nucleotides line up with TRBD2. After removal of 8 bases from V and 0 bases from J, the junction contained 4 bases not matched to a gene. Per the germline V gene, CDR1 is SNHLY and CDR2 is FYNNEI. The CDR3 length is 15 residues.

The chain employs TRBV7-6 and TRBJ1-2; D is ambiguous. V lost 5 bases to trimming and J lost 8 bases, with 18 bases between them. The CDR3 has 14 amino acids. Germline loops: CDR1 SGHVS, CDR2 FNYEAQ. CDR3 nucleotides: TGTGCCAGCAGCCCAGCCCTGGTTGGAGGAGGCTACACCTTC. Its translation is CASSPALVGGGYTF.

V gene TRBV24-1 combines with J gene TRBJ1-2; tentatively, D is TRBD1 (5 bases). With 6 bases removed from V and 4 bases from J, the gap between germline ends came to 8 bases. There are 12 residues in the CDR3. The germline V gene encodes CDR1 KGHDR and CDR2 SFDVKD. The CDR3 loop reads CATSSQGYGYTF. In nucleotides, the CDR3 is TGTGCCACCAGTTCCCAGGGCTATGGCTACACCTTC.

This clonotype was detected a few times. The genes are TRBV6-5 and TRBJ1-2; D call uncertain. The germline CDR1 and CDR2 sequences are MNHEY and SVGAGI. The CDR3 spans 13 residues. The V end was cut by 7 bases, the J end by 8 bases, with 17 bases between. CDR3 nucleotide sequence: TGTGCCAGCACTACGGACCTCCGCAAGGGCTACACCTTC. It specifies CASTTDLRKGYTF.

This chain connects TRBV5-1 to TRBJ2-4, with a tentative D call TRBD1 (6 bases). The CDR3 spans 14 residues. V lost 0 bases and J 5 bases, leaving 9 bases between the germline ends. Per the germline V gene, CDR1 is SGHRS and CDR2 is YFSETQ. CDR3 sequence: CASSLDRAQNIQYF. CDR3 sequence (DNA): TGCGCCAGCAGCTTGGACAGGGCCCAAAACATTCAGTACTTC.

The chain combines TRBV19 with TRBJ1-4; D possibly corresponds to TRBD1 (5 bases). The CDR3 sequence is 15 residues long. Germline values: CDR1 LNHDA, CDR2 SQIVND (reference sequence). V shed 5 bases and J shed 3 bases, with 13 bases lying between them. The CDR3 nucleotides are TGTGCCAGTAGTCCAGGAAGGGGACCTAATGAAAAACTGTTTTTT. Protein sequence: CASSPGRGPNEKLFF.

This clonotype came up many times. The V gene is TRBV7-2, the J gene TRBJ2-3, with D hard to call. Germline assignment: CDR1 SGHTA and CDR2 FQGNSA. The CDR3 has 14 residues. Trimming took 0 bases from V and 6 from J, leaving 10 bases between them. The chain's CDR3 is CASSLALIGDTQYF. CDR3 nucleotides: TGTGCCAGCAGCTTAGCGTTAATTGGGGATACGCAGTATTTT.

This clonotype was counted a single time. The chain employs TRBV19 and TRBJ1-5; D remains ambiguous. This CDR3 spans 15 amino acids. Trimming removed 7 bases at V and 0 bases at J, with 13 bases between. Germline CDR1 and CDR2: LNHDA and SQIVND (reference sequence). CDR3 in DNA: TGTGCCAGTAATTTACGCGAGATTAGCAATCAGCCCCAGCATTTT. This translates into CASNLREISNQPQHF.

V gene TRBV6-2 or TRBV6-3 combines with J gene TRBJ2-7, with 12 bases identical to TRBD2. CDR1 and CDR2 from the germline V gene are MNHEY and SVGEGT. CDR3 length: 15 amino acids. V lost 8 bases, J lost 2 bases, and 7 bases stayed unmatched. The CDR3 coding sequence is TGTGCCAGCGCCCCGACTAGCGGGAGTACCTACGAGCAGTACGTC. Its translation is CASAPTSGSTYEQYV.

The chain employs TRBV11-3 and TRBJ1-4; unclear D gene. Germline lookup yields CDR1 SGHNT and CDR2 YENEEA. With 5 bases removed from V and 7 bases from J, the gap between germline ends came to 20 bases. The CDR3 has 16 residues. The CDR3 spells CASSLAQSKSGEKLFF. Written as DNA, the CDR3 is TGTGCCAGCAGCCTAGCTCAATCGAAATCGGGTGAAAAACTGTTTTTT.

This rearrangement joins TRBV7-2 to TRBJ1-2, with D hard to call. From germline, CDR1 is SGHTA and CDR2 FQGNSA. The CDR3 covers 14 residues. V was cut by 5 bases and J by 3 bases, with 13 bases left in between. Here the CDR3 reads CASSVGWRDYGYTF. The CDR3 DNA reads as TGTGCCAGCAGCGTAGGGTGGCGGGACTATGGCTACACCTTC.

The rearrangement joins TRBV24-1 to TRBJ1-2, with TRBD1 matching 8 bases. Germline-derived CDR1 and CDR2 are KGHDR and SFDVKD. V shed 3 bases, J shed 8 bases, and the junction held 13 bases outside the gene matches. CDR3 size: 16 residues. CDR3 bases: TGTGCCACCAGTGATGACCTTGGACAGGGAGGGAAAGGCTACACCTTC. This encodes CATSDDLGQGGKGYTF.

Many counts were recorded for this clonotype. The chain combines TRBV6-5 with TRBJ2-1; D gene ambiguous. This CDR3 comprises 11 residues. Germline V lookup: CDR1 MNHEY, CDR2 SVGAGI. Trimming cost V 3 bases and J 8 bases, with 5 bases left between them. DNA of the CDR3: TGTGCCAGCAGTTATCGGTATGAGCAGTTCTTC. As protein: CASSYRYEQFF.

The chain is built from TRBV12-3 or TRBV12-4 and TRBJ2-5; TRBD1 agrees at 7 bases. Trimming removed 4 bases from V and 6 bases from J; junction bases left unmatched: 14. The CDR3 is 16 amino acids. The CDR3 sequence: CASSSYPTGRGQTQYF. The CDR3 DNA reads TGTGCCAGCAGTTCCTACCCGACAGGGAGAGGGCAGACCCAGTACTTC.